Below, 6 T cell receptor beta chains from the same sample are listed, as sequenced in a study of T cells after yellow fever vaccination. TCRdb fed the 5' RACE reads into MiXCR, producing one record per CDR3 protein. The sample has about 170,000 distinct CDR3 sequences; more than 9.5% are singletons. The sequencing here drew on CD8+ T cells sorted from PBMCs, taken 15 days after the yellow fever booster vaccination. The receptor set was obtained from a man aged 18 to 29 who received the YFV17D yellow fever vaccine.

A few counts support this clonotype. The genes are TRBV6-5 and TRBJ1-2; tentative D call: TRBD1 (6 bases). This CDR3 is built from 12 residues. Germline V lookup: CDR1 MNHEY, CDR2 SVGAGI. Trimming shortened V by 11 bases and J by 1 base, and 11 bases separated the two germline ends. The CDR3 coding sequence is TGTGCCTCGAGGGACATTAACTATGGCTACACCTTC. As protein: CASRDINYGYTF.

The J gene is TRBJ2-1, the V gene TRBV4-2; D not certain. The ends were cut back, 4 bases at V and 13 bases at J, with 14 bases in the middle. This CDR3 comprises 12 residues. Germline CDR1 and CDR2: LGHNA and YNFKEQ. This CDR3 is CASSRADGVQFF. CDR3 nucleotides: TGTGCCAGCAGCCGGGCAGACGGTGTCCAGTTCTTC.

This rearrangement joins TRBV7-2 to TRBJ1-2; no clear D. Trimming removed 5 bases from V and 4 bases from J, with 17 bases in between. Looked up from germline, CDR1 is SGHTA and CDR2 is FQGNSA. The CDR3 spans 15 residues. In DNA, the CDR3 is TGTGCCAGCAGCCCCCCGGCCGTGGCCCTCTATGGCTACACCTTC. Its translation: CASSPPAVALYGYTF.

The rearrangement uses TRBV27 and TRBJ1-2; D ambiguous. V was clipped by 6 bases and J by 8 bases, with 10 bases between them. Germline V gene lookup returns CDR1 MNHEY and CDR2 SMNVEV (reference sequence). The CDR3 extends over 11 amino acids. CDR3 amino acids: CASRFGGGYTF. CDR3 coding DNA: TGTGCCAGCAGGTTCGGTGGGGGCTACACCTTC.

This clonotype has a handful of counts. The rearrangement uses TRBV7-8 and TRBJ1-1; no definite D call. Germline loops: CDR1 SGHVS, CDR2 FQNEAQ. The V gene lost 1 base and the J gene lost 8 bases, with 8 bases spanning the gap. The length of the CDR3 is 12 residues. The CDR3 DNA follows: TGTGCCAGCAGCTTAGGGGATTGGGAAGCTTTCTTT. Translated: CASSLGDWEAFF.

This clonotype has more than one count but fewer than ten. This rearrangement joins TRBV5-1 to TRBJ2-5, with D possibly being TRBD2 (5 bases). CDR1 and CDR2 from the germline V gene are SGHRS and YFSETQ. The CDR3 has 15 amino acids. V lost 3 bases, J lost 2 bases, and 14 bases lay in between. The CDR3 spells CASSSDFQRQETQYF. DNA for the CDR3: TGCGCCAGCAGCTCCGATTTCCAGCGGCAAGAGACCCAGTACTTC.